Here is one T cell receptor (beta chain) with its context. This specimen belongs to a study of blood T cell repertoires in COVID-19. The overall study: Italy, Spain and the United States were the sources of the convalescent and acute COVID-19 samples. T cells, B-cell-depleted T cells, or PBMCs provided the cDNA or gDNA that served as material.

This CDR3 region has 17 residues. Germline V lookup: CDR1 SGDLS, CDR2 YYNGEE. V shed 0 bases and J 4 bases; nucleotides not matched to a gene: 8. Methods used by the authors: Estimated nucleated cell counts came from reference gene primer amplification. The method was immunoSEQ multiplex PCR; TCRdb's version includes in-frame clones alone and lacks a portion of them. V, J and clone size reflect that table, while D and trimming were determined from the DNA. The sample consists of 50,000 or so clones, roughly 88% of them appearing once. J is TRBJ2-2 and V is TRBV9; 8 bases agree with TRBD2. The clonotype was recovered from an older man with acute or convalescent COVID-19. Material for sequencing was peripheral blood. The CDR3 DNA reads as TGTGCCAGCAGCGTAGAATCGGGAGGGGAGGTCACCGGGGAGCTGTTTTTT. This sequence encodes CASSVESGGEVTGELFF.